Reported below is one TCR beta chain. Its antigen is still unknown. The data were taken from a study of shared clonotypes between healthy human individuals. About the study: Each donor's CD4 naive and CD4 memory cells filled three plates apiece, CD8 naive two, and CD8 memory one. Findings and caveats of the study: The authors expected sequencing depth to affect clonotype sharing among donors. Apart from blood, nothing was sampled; tissue repertoires likely differ.

The germline V gene has CDR1 SQVTM and CDR2 ANQGSEA. The CDR3 runs 13 residues. V trimming: 7 bases; J trimming: 6 bases; junction bases outside the gene matches: 7. In the sorted-subset replicate PCRs, approximately 200 ng DNA, 25,000 to 30,000 T cell genomes, was used. Method: immunoSEQ multiplex PCR; TCRdb's copy keeps in-frame clones and lacks some. In the table there are about 610,000 clones, more than 95% of which are singletons. This clonotype was sampled from a woman in her twenties or thirties in good health. The sample was naive CD4+ T cells sorted from blood. Subset reported: CD45RA+ positively selected. The chain joins TRBV29-1 to TRBJ2-1; 9 bases are a match to TRBD2. CDR3 sequence reads: CSALAGVSNEQFF. Written as DNA, the CDR3 is TGCAGCGCGTTAGCGGGAGTTAGCAATGAGCAGTTCTTC.